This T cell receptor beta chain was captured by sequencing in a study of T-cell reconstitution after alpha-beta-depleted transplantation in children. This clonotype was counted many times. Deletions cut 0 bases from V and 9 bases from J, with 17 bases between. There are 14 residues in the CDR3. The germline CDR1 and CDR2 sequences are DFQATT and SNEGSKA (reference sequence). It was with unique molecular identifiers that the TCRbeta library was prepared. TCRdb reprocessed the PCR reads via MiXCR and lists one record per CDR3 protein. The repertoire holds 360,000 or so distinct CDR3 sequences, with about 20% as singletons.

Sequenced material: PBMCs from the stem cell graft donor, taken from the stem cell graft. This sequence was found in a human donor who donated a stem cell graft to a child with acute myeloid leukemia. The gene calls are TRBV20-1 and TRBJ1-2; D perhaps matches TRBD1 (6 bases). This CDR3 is CSARDVGGANSYTF. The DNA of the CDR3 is TGCAGTGCTAGAGATGTGGGGGGCGCTAATAGCTACACCTTC.